This record concerns one T cell receptor beta chain sequence. Its antigen is not known. The data were taken from a study of human versus mouse CDR3 diversity and MHC coevolution. Regarding the study as a whole: Humans had the largest estimated TCR beta repertoire, 1.5 million or so clonotypes.

The CDR3 runs to 16 residues. V was shortened by 3 bases and J by 2 bases, with 15 bases between the two germline ends. CDR1 SGHTA and CDR2 FQGNSA come from the germline V gene. Profiling relied on immunoSEQ multiplex PCR, and the TCRdb table lists in-frame clones only, not all of them. Altogether about 60,000 clones are present, about 94% being singletons, with the ten largest covering over 15%. Sequencing was performed on naive CD4+ T cells from blood. Subset in this sample: CD45RO-negative CD62L-positive naive CD4 T cells. The V and J genes are TRBV7-2 and TRBJ2-3, with D possibly being TRBD2 (6 bases). The sequence came from a person aged 55-75 years in good health. In nucleotides, the CDR3 is TGTGCCAGCAGCTTTGGGCAACTAGCTGCCACAGATACGCAGTATTTT. Protein sequence: CASSFGQLAATDTQYF.